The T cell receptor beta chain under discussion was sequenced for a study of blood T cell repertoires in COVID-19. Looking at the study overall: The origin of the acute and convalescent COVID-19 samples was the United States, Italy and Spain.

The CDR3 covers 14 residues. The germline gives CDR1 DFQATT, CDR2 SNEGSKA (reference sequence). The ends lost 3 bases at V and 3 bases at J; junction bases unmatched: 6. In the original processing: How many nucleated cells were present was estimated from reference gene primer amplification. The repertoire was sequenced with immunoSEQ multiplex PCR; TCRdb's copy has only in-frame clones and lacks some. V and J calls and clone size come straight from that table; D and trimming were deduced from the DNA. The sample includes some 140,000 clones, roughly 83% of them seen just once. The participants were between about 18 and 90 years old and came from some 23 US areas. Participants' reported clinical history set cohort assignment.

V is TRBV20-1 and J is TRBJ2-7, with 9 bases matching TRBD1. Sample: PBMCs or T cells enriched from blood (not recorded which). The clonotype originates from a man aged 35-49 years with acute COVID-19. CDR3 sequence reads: CSASPGQGHYEQYF. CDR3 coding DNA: TGCAGTGCTAGTCCGGGACAGGGCCACTACGAGCAGTACTTC.